This T cell receptor beta chain was retrieved from a study of response to subunit inactivated influenza vaccine. Study-wide findings and caveats: New T cells are recruited in small numbers by each seasonal influenza vaccination, according to the authors' suggestion.

This clonotype was seen a handful of times. Its antigen is unidentified. TCRdb reprocessed the RT-PCR reads via MiXCR and lists one record per CDR3 protein. The sample consists of 250,000 to 350,000 distinct CDR3 sequences, about 20% of them appearing once. The V end lost 0 bases, the J end lost 2 bases, and 11 bases lay between the germline ends. Germline CDR1 and CDR2: SGHRS and YFSETQ. The CDR3 covers 15 residues. The receptor was isolated from a man between 50 and 70 years old who received an inactivated influenza vaccine. The source material was PBMCs from blood, sampled about 19 months after vaccination. The chain uses TRBV5-1 and TRBJ1-1; D not certain. As DNA, the CDR3 is TGCGCCAGCAGCTTGGCCTCAGGACTAAACACTGAAGCTTTCTTT. Protein sequence: CASSLASGLNTEAFF.